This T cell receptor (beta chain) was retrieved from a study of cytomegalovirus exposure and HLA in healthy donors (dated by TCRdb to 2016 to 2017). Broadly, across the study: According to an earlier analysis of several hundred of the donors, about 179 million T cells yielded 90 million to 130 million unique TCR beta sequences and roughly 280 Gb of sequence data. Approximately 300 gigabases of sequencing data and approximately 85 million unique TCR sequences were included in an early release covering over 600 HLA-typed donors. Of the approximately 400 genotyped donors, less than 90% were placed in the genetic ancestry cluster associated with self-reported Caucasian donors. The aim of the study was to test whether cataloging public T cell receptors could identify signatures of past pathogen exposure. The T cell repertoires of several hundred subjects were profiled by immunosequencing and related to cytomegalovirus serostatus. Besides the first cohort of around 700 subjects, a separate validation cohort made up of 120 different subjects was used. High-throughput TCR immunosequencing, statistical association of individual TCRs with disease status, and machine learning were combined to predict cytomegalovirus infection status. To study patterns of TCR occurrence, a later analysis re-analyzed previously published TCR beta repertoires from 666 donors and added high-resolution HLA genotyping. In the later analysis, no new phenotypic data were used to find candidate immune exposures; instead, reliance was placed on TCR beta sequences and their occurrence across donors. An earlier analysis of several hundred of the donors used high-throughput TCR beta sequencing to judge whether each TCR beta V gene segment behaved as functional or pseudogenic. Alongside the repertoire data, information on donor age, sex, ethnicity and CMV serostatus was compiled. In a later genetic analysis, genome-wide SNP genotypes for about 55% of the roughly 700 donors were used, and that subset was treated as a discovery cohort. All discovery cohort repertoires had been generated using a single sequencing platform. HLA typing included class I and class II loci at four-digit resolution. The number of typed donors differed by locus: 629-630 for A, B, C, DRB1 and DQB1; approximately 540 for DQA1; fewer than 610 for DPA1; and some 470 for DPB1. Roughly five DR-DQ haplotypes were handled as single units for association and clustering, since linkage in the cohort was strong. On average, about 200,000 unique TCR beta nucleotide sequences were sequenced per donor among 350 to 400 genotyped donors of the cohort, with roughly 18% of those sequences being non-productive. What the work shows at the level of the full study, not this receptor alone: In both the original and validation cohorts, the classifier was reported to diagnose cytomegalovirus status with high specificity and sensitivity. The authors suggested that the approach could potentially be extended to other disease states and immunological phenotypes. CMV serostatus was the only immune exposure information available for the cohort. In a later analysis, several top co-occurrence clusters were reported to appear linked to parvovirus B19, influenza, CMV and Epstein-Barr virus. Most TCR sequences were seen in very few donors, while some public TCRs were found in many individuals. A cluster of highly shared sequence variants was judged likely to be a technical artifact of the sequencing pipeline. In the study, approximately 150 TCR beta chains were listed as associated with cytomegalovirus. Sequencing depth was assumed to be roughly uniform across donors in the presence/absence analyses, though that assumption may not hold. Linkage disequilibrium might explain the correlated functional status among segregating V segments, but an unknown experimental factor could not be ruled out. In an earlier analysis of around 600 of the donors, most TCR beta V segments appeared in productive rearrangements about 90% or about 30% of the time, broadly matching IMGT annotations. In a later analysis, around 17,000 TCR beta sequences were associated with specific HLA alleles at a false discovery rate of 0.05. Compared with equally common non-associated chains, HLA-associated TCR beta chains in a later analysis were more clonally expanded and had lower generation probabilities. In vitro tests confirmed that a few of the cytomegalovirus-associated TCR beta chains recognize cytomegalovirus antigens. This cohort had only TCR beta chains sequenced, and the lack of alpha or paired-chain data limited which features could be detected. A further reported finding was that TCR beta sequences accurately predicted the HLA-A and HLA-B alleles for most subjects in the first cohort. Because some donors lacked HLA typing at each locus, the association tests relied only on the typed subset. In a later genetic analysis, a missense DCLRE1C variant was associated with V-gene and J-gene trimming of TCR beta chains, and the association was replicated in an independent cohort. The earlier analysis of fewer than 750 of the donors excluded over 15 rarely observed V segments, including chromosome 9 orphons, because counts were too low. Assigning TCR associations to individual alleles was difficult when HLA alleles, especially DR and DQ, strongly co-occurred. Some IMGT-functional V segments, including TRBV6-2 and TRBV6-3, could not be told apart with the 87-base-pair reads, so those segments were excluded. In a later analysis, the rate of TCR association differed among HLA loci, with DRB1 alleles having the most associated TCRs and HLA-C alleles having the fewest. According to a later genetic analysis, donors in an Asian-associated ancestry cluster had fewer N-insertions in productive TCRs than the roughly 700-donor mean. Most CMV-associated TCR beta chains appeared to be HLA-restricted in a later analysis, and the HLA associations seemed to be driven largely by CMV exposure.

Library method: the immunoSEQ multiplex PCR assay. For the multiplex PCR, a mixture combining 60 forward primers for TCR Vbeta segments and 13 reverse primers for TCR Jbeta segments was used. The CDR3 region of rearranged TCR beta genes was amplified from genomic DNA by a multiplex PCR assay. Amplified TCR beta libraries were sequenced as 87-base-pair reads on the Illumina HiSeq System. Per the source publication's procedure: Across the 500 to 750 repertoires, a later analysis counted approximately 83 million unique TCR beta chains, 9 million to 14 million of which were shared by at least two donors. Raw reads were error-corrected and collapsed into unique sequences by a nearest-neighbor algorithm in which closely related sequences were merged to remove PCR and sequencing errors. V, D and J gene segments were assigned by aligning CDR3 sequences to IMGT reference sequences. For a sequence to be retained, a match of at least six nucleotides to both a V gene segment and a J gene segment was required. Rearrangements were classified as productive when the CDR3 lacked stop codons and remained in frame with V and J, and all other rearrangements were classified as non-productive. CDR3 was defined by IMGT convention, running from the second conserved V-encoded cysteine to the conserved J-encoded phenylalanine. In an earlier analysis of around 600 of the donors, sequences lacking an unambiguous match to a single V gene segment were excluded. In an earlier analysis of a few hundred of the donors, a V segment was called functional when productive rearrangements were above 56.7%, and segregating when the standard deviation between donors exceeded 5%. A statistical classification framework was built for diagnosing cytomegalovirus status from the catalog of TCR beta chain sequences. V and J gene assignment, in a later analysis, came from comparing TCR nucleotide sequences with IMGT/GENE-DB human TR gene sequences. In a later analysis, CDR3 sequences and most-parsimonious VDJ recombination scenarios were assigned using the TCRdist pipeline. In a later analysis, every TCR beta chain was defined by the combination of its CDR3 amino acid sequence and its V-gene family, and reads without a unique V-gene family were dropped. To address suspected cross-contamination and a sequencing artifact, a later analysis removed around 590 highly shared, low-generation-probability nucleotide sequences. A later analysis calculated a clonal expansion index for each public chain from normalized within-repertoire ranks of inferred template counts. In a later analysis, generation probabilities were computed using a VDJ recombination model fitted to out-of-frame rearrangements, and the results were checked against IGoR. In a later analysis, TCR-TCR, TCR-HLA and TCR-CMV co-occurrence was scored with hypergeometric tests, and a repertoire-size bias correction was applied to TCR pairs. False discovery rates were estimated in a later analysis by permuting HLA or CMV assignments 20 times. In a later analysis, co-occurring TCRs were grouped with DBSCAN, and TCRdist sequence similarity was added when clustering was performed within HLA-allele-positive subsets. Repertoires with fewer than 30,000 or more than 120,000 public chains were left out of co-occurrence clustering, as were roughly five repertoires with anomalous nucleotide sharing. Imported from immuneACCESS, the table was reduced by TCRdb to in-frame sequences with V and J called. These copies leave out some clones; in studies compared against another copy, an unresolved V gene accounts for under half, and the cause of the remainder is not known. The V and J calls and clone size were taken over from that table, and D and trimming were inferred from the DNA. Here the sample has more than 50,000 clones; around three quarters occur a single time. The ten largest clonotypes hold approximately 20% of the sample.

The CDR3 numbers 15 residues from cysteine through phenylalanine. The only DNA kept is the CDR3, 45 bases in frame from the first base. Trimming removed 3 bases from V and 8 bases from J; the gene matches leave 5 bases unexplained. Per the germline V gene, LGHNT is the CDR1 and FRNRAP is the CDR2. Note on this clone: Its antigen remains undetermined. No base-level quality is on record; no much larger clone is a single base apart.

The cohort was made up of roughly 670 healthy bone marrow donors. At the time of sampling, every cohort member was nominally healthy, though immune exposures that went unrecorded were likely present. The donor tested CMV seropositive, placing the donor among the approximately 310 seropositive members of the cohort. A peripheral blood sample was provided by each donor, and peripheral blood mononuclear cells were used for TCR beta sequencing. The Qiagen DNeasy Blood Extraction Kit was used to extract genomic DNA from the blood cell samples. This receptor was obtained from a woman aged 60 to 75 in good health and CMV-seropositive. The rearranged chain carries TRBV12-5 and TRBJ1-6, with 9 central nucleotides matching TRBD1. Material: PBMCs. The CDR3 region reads CASGFGQGTDSPLHF. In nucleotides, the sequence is TGTGCTAGTGGTTTCGGACAGGGGACGGATTCACCCCTCCACTTT. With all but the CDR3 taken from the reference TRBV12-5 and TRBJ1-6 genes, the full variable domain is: DARVTQTPRHKVTEMGQEVTMRCQPILGHNTVFWYRQTMMQGLELLAYFRNRAPLDDSGMPKDRFSAEMPDATLATLKIQPSEPRDSAVYFCASGFGQGTDSPLHFGNGTRLTVT.